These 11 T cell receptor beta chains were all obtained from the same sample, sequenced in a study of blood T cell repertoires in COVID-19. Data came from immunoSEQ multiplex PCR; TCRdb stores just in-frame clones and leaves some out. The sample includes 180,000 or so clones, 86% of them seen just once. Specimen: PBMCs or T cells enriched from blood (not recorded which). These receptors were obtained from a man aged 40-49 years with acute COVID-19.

The CDR3 DNA reads TGTGCCAGCAGTTCCAGGGGTGGCTCTGGCTACACCTTC. This gives the protein CASSSRGGSGYTF. The chain has TRBV6-2 or TRBV6-3 and TRBJ1-2; a possible D gene is TRBD1 (6 bases). The ends were cut back, 4 bases at V and 7 bases at J, with 13 bases in the middle. Germline V gene lookup returns CDR1 MNHEY and CDR2 SVGEGT. The CDR3 consists of 13 residues.

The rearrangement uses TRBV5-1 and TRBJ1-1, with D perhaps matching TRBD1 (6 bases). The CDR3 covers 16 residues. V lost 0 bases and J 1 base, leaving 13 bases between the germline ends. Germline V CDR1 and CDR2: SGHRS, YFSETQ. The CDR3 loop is CASSLAFRGPNTEAFF. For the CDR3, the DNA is TGCGCCAGCAGCTTGGCCTTCAGGGGCCCGAACACTGAAGCTTTCTTT.

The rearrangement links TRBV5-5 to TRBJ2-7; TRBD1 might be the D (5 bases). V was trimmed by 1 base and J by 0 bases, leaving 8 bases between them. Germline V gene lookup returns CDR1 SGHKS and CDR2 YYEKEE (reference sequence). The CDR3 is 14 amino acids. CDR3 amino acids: CASSLQQDSYEQYF. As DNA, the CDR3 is TGTGCCAGCAGCTTGCAACAGGACTCCTACGAGCAGTACTTC.

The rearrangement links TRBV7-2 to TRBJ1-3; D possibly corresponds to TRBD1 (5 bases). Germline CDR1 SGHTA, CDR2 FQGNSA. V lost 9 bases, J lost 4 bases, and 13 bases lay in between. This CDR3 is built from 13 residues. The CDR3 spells CASGRVQGNTIYF. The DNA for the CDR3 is TGTGCCAGTGGCAGGGTGCAGGGAAACACCATATATTTT.

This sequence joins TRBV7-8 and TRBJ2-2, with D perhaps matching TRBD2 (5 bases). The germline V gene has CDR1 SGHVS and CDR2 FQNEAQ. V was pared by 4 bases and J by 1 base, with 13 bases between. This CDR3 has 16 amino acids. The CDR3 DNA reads TGTGCCAGCAGCTCCCGCGGGCACCAGAACACCGGGGAGCTGTTTTTT. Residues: CASSSRGHQNTGELFF.

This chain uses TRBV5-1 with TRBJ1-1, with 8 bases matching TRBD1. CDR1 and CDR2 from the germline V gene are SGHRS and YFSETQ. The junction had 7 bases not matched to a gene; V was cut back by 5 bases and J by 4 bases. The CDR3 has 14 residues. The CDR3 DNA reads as TGCGCCAGCAGACCCGGACAGGGCGTCACTGAAGCTTTCTTT. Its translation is CASRPGQGVTEAFF.

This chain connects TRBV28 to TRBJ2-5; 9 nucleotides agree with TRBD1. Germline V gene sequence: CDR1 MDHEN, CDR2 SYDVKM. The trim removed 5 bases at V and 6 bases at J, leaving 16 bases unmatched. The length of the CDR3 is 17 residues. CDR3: CASSPFSSGTGRKTQYF. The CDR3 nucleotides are TGTGCCAGCAGTCCCTTCTCGTCCGGGACAGGGCGAAAGACCCAGTACTTC.

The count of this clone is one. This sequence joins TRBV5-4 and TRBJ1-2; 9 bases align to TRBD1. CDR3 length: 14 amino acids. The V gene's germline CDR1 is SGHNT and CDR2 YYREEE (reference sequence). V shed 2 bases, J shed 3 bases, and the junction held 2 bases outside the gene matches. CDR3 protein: CASSLQGADYGYTF. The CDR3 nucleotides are TGTGCCAGCAGCTTACAGGGGGCGGACTATGGCTACACCTTC.

The DNA of the CDR3 is TGTGCCACCAGCCTCCCTCTAGGCTACCTGGCTTCCAATGAGCAGTTCTTC. This sequence encodes CATSLPLGYLASNEQFF. V gene TRBV15 combines with J gene TRBJ2-1; D uncertain. Germline V lookup: CDR1 LNHNV, CDR2 YYDKDF (reference sequence). The V and J ends lost 5 bases and 6 bases respectively, with 23 bases between them. CDR3 length: 17 residues.

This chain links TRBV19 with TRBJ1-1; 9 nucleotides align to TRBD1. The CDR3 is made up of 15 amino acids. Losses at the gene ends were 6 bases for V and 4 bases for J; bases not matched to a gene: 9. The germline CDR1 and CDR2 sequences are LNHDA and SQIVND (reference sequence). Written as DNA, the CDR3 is TGTGCCAGTAGAGCGACAGGGGGAGGTAGCACTGAAGCTTTCTTT. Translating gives CASRATGGGSTEAFF.

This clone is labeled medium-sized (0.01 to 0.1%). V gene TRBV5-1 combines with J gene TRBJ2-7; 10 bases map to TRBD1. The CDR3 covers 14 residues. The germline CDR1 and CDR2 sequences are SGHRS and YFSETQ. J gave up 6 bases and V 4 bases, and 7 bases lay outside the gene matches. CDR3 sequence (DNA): TGCGCCAGCAGCCGGGGGACAGGGGAAGGCGAGCAGTACTTC. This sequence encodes CASSRGTGEGEQYF.